Here is one TCR beta chain with its context. The sample is drawn from a study of blood T cell repertoires in COVID-19. Using immunoSEQ multiplex PCR, the repertoire was profiled, and TCRdb retains in-frame clones only, with some absent. Seen here are roughly 50,000 clones, 70% to 90% observed once, and the top ten hold 25% to 40%. In germline, CDR1 is SQVTM, CDR2 ANQGSEA. The V and J ends lost 6 bases and 1 base respectively, with 15 bases between them. The CDR3 is 14 residues long. This chain uses TRBV29-1 with TRBJ1-1; possibly TRBD1 for D (5 bases). The TCR was taken from a woman of 80 years or more with COVID-19, enrolled during active disease. Sample: peripheral blood. CDR3: CSVGWGLRNTEAFF. DNA of the CDR3: TGCAGCGTCGGTTGGGGACTCCGGAACACTGAAGCTTTCTTT.